The 3 T cell receptor beta chains below were found in one sample sequenced in a study of beta chain features in type 1 diabetes. General study points: Within each of all four CD4+ subsets, Type 1 diabetes patients had TCRB CDR3s that were moderately but significantly shorter.

All of the isolated RNA was reverse transcribed, so expressed TCRB transcripts were sequenced. TCRdb's table, derived via immunoSEQ multiplex PCR, lists solely in-frame clones and lacks some. The repertoire holds about 45,000 clones, with 66% as singletons. Their antigen targets remain unknown. The sample taken for sequencing was Tregs from blood. The receptors originated from a woman aged 18-35 years with type 1 diabetes.

The V gene is TRBV7-2, the J gene TRBJ1-5, with a tentative D call TRBD1 (5 bases). V lost 5 bases, J lost 3 bases, and 14 bases lay in between. This CDR3 is 15 amino acids long. Germline V lookup: CDR1 SGHTA, CDR2 FQGNSA. DNA for the CDR3: TGTGCCAGCAGCCCCCAGCAGGGAAACAATCAGCCCCAGCATTTT. This translates into CASSPQQGNNQPQHF.

The chain couples TRBV12-5 to TRBJ2-4; maybe TRBD2 (5 bases). CDR1 is LGHNT, CDR2 FRNRAP, per germline. The CDR3 spans 17 residues. Trimming shortened V by 1 base and J by 1 base, and 14 bases separated the two germline ends. The CDR3 coding sequence is TGTGCTAGTGGTTTGGGGGAGAAGATAGCTGCCAAAAACATTCAGTACTTC. It encodes CASGLGEKIAAKNIQYF. Filled out from reference TRBV12-5 and TRBJ2-4, the complete variable domain reads DARVTQTPRHKVTEMGQEVTMRCQPILGHNTVFWYRQTMMQGLELLAYFRNRAPLDDSGMPKDRFSAEMPDATLATLKIQPSEPRDSAVYFCASGLGEKIAAKNIQYFGAGTRLSVL.

V and J are TRBV29-1 and TRBJ1-1; 7 nucleotides agree with TRBD1. Looked up from germline, CDR1 is SQVTM and CDR2 is ANQGSEA. The J segment lost 4 bases and the V segment lost 7 bases, leaving 6 bases of the junction unmatched. This CDR3 has 12 residues. As DNA, the CDR3 is TGCAGCGCCCAAGGACAGGCCACTGAAGCTTTCTTT. This translates into CSAQGQATEAFF.